The 18 T cell receptor beta chains reported below all come from one sample, sequenced in a study of Ad26.COV2.S vaccination and SARS-CoV-2 variants. The table came from immunoSEQ multiplex PCR; TCRdb's copy has only in-frame clones and leaves some out. The sample contains about half a million clones, 89% of which appear only once. Treatment meaning: some 20 received Ad26.COV2.S at low or high dose, single or two shots; five or six received placebo; per-sample allocation not given. All samples were drawn on day 63, counting from the first vaccine or placebo injection. The sequencing here drew on peripheral blood, taken in a trial of Ad26.COV2.S vaccine versus placebo. The receptors originated from a person aged 18 to 59 who received the Ad26.COV2.S COVID-19 vaccine or a placebo.

The chain has TRBV6-5 and TRBJ1-5; D is unclear. CDR1 and CDR2 (germline): MNHEY, SVGAGI. The CDR3 extends over 15 amino acids. V lost 4 bases and J lost 3, with 13 bases in between. CDR3 DNA sequence: TGTGCCAGCAGTTTGAGGGCTTCATCCAATCAGCCCCAGCATTTT. Amino acid sequence: CASSLRASSNQPQHF.

V gene TRBV7-2 combines with J gene TRBJ2-5, with D perhaps given as TRBD1 or TRBD2 (5 bases each). The V end lost 11 bases, the J end lost 9 bases, and 22 bases lay between the germline ends. CDR1 and CDR2 from the germline V gene are SGHTA and FQGNSA. The CDR3 length is 13 residues. CDR3 amino acids: CASSRDPPVAQYF. The CDR3 coding sequence is TGTGCCTCTTCCAGGGACCCTCCTGTGGCCCAGTACTTC.

J is TRBJ2-3 and V is TRBV9, with 8 bases lining up with TRBD2. The CDR3 length is 14 residues. Germline-derived CDR1 and CDR2 are SGDLS and YYNGEE. J gave up 4 bases and V 7 bases, and 8 bases lay outside the gene matches. The CDR3 DNA reads TGTGCCAGCTCCAGCGGGAGTATATCAGATACGCAGTATTTT. Protein: CASSSGSISDTQYF.

This rearrangement joins TRBV18 to TRBJ2-1; TRBD2 is a possible D gene (5 bases). The germline V gene encodes CDR1 KGHSH and CDR2 LQKENI. This CDR3 region has 13 residues. Trimming took off 3 bases at V and 16 bases at J, with 19 bases between the two ends. CDR3 sequence reads: CASSPELGSNSFF. Here the CDR3 DNA reads TGTGCCAGCTCACCGGAATTGGGGAGTAACTCCTTCTTC. The complete variable domain, with remaining parts taken from reference TRBV18 and TRBJ2-1, reads NAGVMQNPRHLVRRRGQEARLRCSPMKGHSHVYWYRQLPEEGLKFMVYLQKENIIDESGMPKERFSAEFPKEGPSILRIQQVVRGDSAAYFCASSPELGSNSFFGPGTRLTVL.

The chain has TRBV11-2 and TRBJ2-5; no definite D call. Germline CDR1 reads SGHAT; CDR2 reads FQNNGV. The V end lost 4 bases, the J end lost 5 bases, and 14 bases lay between the germline ends. The CDR3 has 14 residues. Written as DNA, the CDR3 is TGTGCCAGCAGCTCGCCATGGGGTGTTGAGACCCAGTACTTC. This gives the protein CASSSPWGVETQYF.

This chain uses TRBV5-4 with TRBJ1-4; maybe TRBD1 (5 bases). The CDR3 has 14 amino acids. The V end lost 4 bases, the J end lost 0 bases, and 7 bases lay between the germline ends. Germline loops: CDR1 SGHNT, CDR2 YYREEE (reference sequence). CDR3 in amino acids: CASSPTATNEKLFF. The CDR3 region has the DNA TGTGCCAGCAGCCCGACAGCAACTAATGAAAAACTGTTTTTT.

This clone was seen only once. V usage is TRBV2 and J usage is TRBJ2-1; D is uncertain. This CDR3 spans 15 amino acids. In germline, CDR1 is SNHLY, CDR2 FYNNEI. The V end was cut by 2 bases, the J end by 8 bases, with 16 bases between. The DNA for the CDR3 is TGTGCCAGCAGTGAAACCTCGGACCGGTGGGATGAGCAGTTCTTC. This sequence encodes CASSETSDRWDEQFF.

The chain has TRBV5-4 and TRBJ2-5; the D is unclear. V was shortened by 3 bases and J by 5 bases, with 8 bases between the two germline ends. This CDR3 region has 12 residues. CDR1 is SGHNT, CDR2 YYREEE, per germline (reference sequence). CDR3 DNA sequence: TGTGCCAGCAGCTCAACACGGGAGACCCAGTACTTC. Translating gives CASSSTRETQYF.

The chain has TRBV7-2 and TRBJ2-1, with D unresolved. The germline gives CDR1 SGHTA, CDR2 FQGNSA. V lost 5 bases to trimming and J lost 8 bases, with 10 bases between them. CDR3 length: 12 residues. The CDR3 DNA follows: TGTGCCAGCAGCAGGACCGGCGATGAGCAGTTCTTC. Translation: CASSRTGDEQFF. Full variable domain (rest looked up from reference TRBV7-2 and TRBJ2-1): GAGVSQSPSNKVTEKGKDVELRCDPISGHTALYWYRQSLGQGLEFLIYFQGNSAPDKSGLPSDRFSAERTGGSVSTLTIQRTQQEDSAVYLCASSRTGDEQFFGPGTRLTVL.

This chain links TRBV27 with TRBJ2-4, with 7 bases lining up with TRBD2. Trimming took 4 bases from V and 12 from J; bases not matched to a gene: 3. The CDR3 consists of 11 residues. Germline V gene data show CDR1 as MNHEY and CDR2 as SMNVEV (reference sequence). CDR3 residues: CASSYPGGQYF. The CDR3 bases are TGTGCCAGCAGTTACCCGGGAGGTCAGTACTTC.

This chain connects TRBV2 to TRBJ1-5; no definite D call. Germline CDR1 reads SNHLY; CDR2 reads FYNNEI. Deletions cut 3 bases from V and 3 bases from J, with 9 bases between. There are 14 residues in the CDR3. This CDR3 reads CASSDISYNQPQHF. The CDR3 coding sequence is TGTGCCAGCAGTGACATCTCGTACAATCAGCCCCAGCATTTT.

The chain uses TRBV7-8 and TRBJ2-3; D tentatively fits TRBD1 or TRBD2 (6 bases each). CDR1 is SGHVS, CDR2 FQNEAQ, per germline. The CDR3 runs 15 residues. The V gene lost 5 bases and the J gene lost 6 bases, with 18 bases spanning the gap. This CDR3 is CASSHQMTRGDTQYF. For the CDR3, the DNA is TGTGCCAGCAGCCACCAAATGACTAGGGGGGATACGCAGTATTTT.

V is TRBV27 and J is TRBJ2-1, with D possibly called TRBD1 or TRBD2 (5 bases each). V lost 1 base and J lost 5, with 9 bases in between. There are 14 residues in the CDR3. Per germline, CDR1 MNHEY and CDR2 SMNVEV (reference sequence). The CDR3 DNA sequence: TGTGCCAGCAGTTTATTGGGGGTACACAATGAGCAGTTCTTC. This codes for CASSLLGVHNEQFF.

J is TRBJ2-2 and V is TRBV4-1; perhaps TRBD1 as D (6 bases). This CDR3 spans 15 amino acids. The V gene lost 5 bases and the J gene lost 0 bases, with 10 bases spanning the gap. CDR1 is MGHRA, CDR2 YSYEKL, per germline. The CDR3: CASSEGHPNTGELFF. As DNA, the CDR3 is TGCGCCAGCAGCGAGGGACACCCGAACACCGGGGAGCTGTTTTTT.

The rearrangement links TRBV5-4 to TRBJ1-2; 7 positions match TRBD1. V trimming: 4 bases; J trimming: 7 bases; junction bases outside the gene matches: 10. Germline assignment: CDR1 SGHNT and CDR2 YYREEE (reference sequence). The CDR3 consists of 14 residues. The CDR3 DNA reads TGTGCCAGCAGCACTAGACAGGGACCTTTTGGCTACACCTTC. The encoded protein is CASSTRQGPFGYTF.

The chain is built from TRBV29-1 and TRBJ2-1; 7 bases map to TRBD1. Germline V CDR1 and CDR2: SQVTM, ANQGSEA. The CDR3 runs to 15 residues. The ends lost 7 bases at V and 3 bases at J; junction bases unmatched: 12. DNA for the CDR3: TGCAGCGCTAGATCCGGGACAGCGAGCTACAATGAGCAGTTCTTC. Translating it yields CSARSGTASYNEQFF.

V usage is TRBV9 and J usage is TRBJ1-4, with unresolved D. CDR3 length: 14 residues. Germline V gene data show CDR1 as SGDLS and CDR2 as YYNGEE. Trimming cost V 7 bases and J 5 bases, with 15 bases left between them. This CDR3 is CASSKMSGNEKLFF. The CDR3 DNA sequence: TGTGCCAGCTCTAAAATGTCGGGGAATGAAAAACTGTTTTTT.

This clone was observed a handful of times. The rearrangement uses TRBV7-2 and TRBJ2-4; a weak D match, TRBD1 (6 bases). The V end lost 5 bases, the J end lost 0 bases, and 17 bases lay between the germline ends. The V gene's germline CDR1 is SGHTA and CDR2 FQGNSA. The length of the CDR3 is 17 residues. As DNA, the CDR3 is TGTGCCAGCAGCACAAGCGGCTGGGGGCTAGCCAAAAACATTCAGTACTTC. Translating it yields CASSTSGWGLAKNIQYF.